Each of the 9 T cell receptor beta chains below was sequenced from the same sample in a study of Graves' ophthalmopathy and Graves' hyperthyroidism. As the template, RNA transcripts were used to amplify TCR beta CDR3 regions. The workflow started with a first-round RT-PCR run with HTBI primers and then moved on to a second-round multiplex PCR. TCRdb re-analysed the multiplex PCR reads in MiXCR, keeping a single row per CDR3 protein. The table lists 350,000 to 400,000 distinct CDR3 sequences, around 18% of them singletons. Sequences were obtained from peripheral blood. These receptors all come from a young woman with Graves' ophthalmopathy.

This clonotype was seen at least ten times. This chain joins TRBV12-3 or TRBV12-4 and TRBJ1-2; 10 nucleotides align to TRBD1. CDR3 length equals 15 residues. The V and J ends lost 6 bases and 8 bases, in that order; junction bases with no gene match: 12. CDR3 DNA sequence: TGTGCCAGCAGCCCGAGACAGGGGGCGCTGGGGGGCTACACCTTC. This codes for CASSPRQGALGGYTF.

This clonotype was found many times. The chain carries TRBV6-2 or TRBV6-3 and TRBJ1-1, with D possibly TRBD1 on 6 matching bases. Per germline, CDR1 MNHEY and CDR2 SVGEGT. This CDR3 region has 14 residues. V gave up 6 bases and J gave up 4 bases, with 15 bases separating them. CDR3 amino acids: CASRPRQDSTEAFF. The DNA for the CDR3 is TGTGCCAGCAGACCGAGACAGGACTCCACTGAAGCTTTCTTT.

The table lists this clonotype with many counts. This chain uses TRBV27 with TRBJ2-2; D gene uncertain. Germline CDR1 is MNHEY and CDR2 is SMNVEV (reference sequence). The V gene lost 3 bases and the J gene lost 5 bases, with 13 bases spanning the gap. The CDR3 contains 15 residues. This CDR3 reads CASSFVFSLTGELFF. The CDR3 region has the DNA TGTGCCAGCAGTTTCGTCTTTAGTCTTACCGGGGAGCTGTTTTTT.

The table lists this clonotype with many counts. The rearrangement joins TRBV6-5 to TRBJ1-5; D gene uncertain. V gave up 4 bases and J gave up 2 bases, with 12 bases separating them. The CDR3 has 15 amino acids. Germline V gene data show CDR1 as MNHEY and CDR2 as SVGAGI. CDR3 in DNA: TGTGCCAGCAGTTTCTCCCCGGAGGGCAATCAGCCCCAGCATTTT. Amino acid sequence: CASSFSPEGNQPQHF.

The chain joins TRBV7-2 to TRBJ2-5; the match to TRBD1 covers 10 bases. The CDR3 has 15 amino acids. Trimming removed 3 bases from V and 3 bases from J; junction bases left unmatched: 4. Germline V gene lookup returns CDR1 SGHTA and CDR2 FQGNSA. The CDR3 DNA reads as TGTGCCAGCAGCTTGTCCGGGACAGGGGAAGAGACCCAGTACTTC. Translating gives CASSLSGTGEETQYF.

The table lists this clonotype with many counts. This sequence joins TRBV18 and TRBJ2-7, with 7 bases identical to TRBD2. Trimming took 2 bases from V and 5 from J; bases not matched to a gene: 6. The CDR3 spans 14 residues. The germline gives CDR1 KGHSH, CDR2 LQKENI. CDR3 nucleotides: TGTGCCAGCTCACCATGGGGGGGGTGGAACGAGCAGTACTTC. Residues: CASSPWGGWNEQYF. The variable domain in full, completed from reference TRBV18 and TRBJ2-7, reads NAGVMQNPRHLVRRRGQEARLRCSPMKGHSHVYWYRQLPEEGLKFMVYLQKENIIDESGMPKERFSAEFPKEGPSILRIQQVVRGDSAAYFCASSPWGGWNEQYFGPGTRLTVT.

The sample holds many counts of this clonotype. The V call is TRBV20-1, the J call TRBJ2-7; the D gene is possibly TRBD2 (5 bases). The V end was cut by 6 bases, the J end by 4 bases, with 13 bases between. CDR1 DFQATT and CDR2 SNEGSKA come from the germline V gene (reference sequence). This CDR3 region has 12 residues. DNA for the CDR3: TGCAGTGCCGGGATTAAAATTTACGAGCAGTACTTC. This translates into CSAGIKIYEQYF.

The table lists this clonotype with many counts. The gene calls are TRBV7-9 and TRBJ1-1; 7 bases are shared with TRBD1. The CDR3 covers 15 residues. Germline V gene lookup returns CDR1 SEHNR and CDR2 FQNEAQ (reference sequence). Trimming removed 4 bases from V and 3 bases from J; junction bases left unmatched: 8. The CDR3 DNA reads as TGTGCCAGCAGCTCATGGGGACAGACGGACACTGAAGCTTTCTTT. This gives the protein CASSSWGQTDTEAFF.

CDR3 bases: TGTGCCATCAGTGAGTCTGCAGAACGCACCGGGGAGCTGTTTTTT. Translation gives CAISESAERTGELFF. The chain has TRBV10-3 and TRBJ2-2, with D hard to call. Germline values: CDR1 ENHRY, CDR2 SYGVKD. There are 15 residues in the CDR3. Trimming left V 0 bases short and J 4 bases short, with 9 bases between.